This TCR beta chain was observed in a study of Tregs in tolerant kidney transplant recipients. Whole-study results and caveats: Some patients' samples used different primers over time, so nucleotide sequences weren't comparable. This study did not directly address biological reproducibility. Findings come from small patient numbers and require larger validation.

As for this clone: Its antigen remains unknown. With the read ending 3 residues before the CDR3 end, the germline J gene is used to fill in that end.

Mixed chimerism was transient after nonmyeloablative marrow transplants from related graft donors. Unstimulated regulatory T cells (CD4+CD25+CD127-), CD4+CD25- non-regulatory cells, CD4 and CD8 cells were FACS-sorted from thawed PBMCs. This CDR3 is built from 15 residues. The V and J ends lost 5 bases and 4 bases respectively, with 14 bases between them. Germline values: CDR1 SGHTA, CDR2 FQGNSA. Some clones are missing from TCRdb's copy, which holds only in-frame ones; the method was immunoSEQ multiplex PCR. The sample data list 12,000 to 15,000 clones. This TCR was sampled from a human patient who received a combined kidney and bone marrow transplant. The graft donor may have contributed some T cells. The gene calls are TRBV7-2 and TRBJ2-2, with D possibly being TRBD2 (6 bases). The sample here was CD4+ T cells from blood (PBMCs), taken 12 months after the transplant. The CDR3 sequence is CASSAVGLITGELFF. The part of the CDR3 DNA that was read is TGTGCCAGCAGCGCCGTAGGACTAATCACCGGGGAG.